This TCR beta chain originates from a study of blood T cell repertoires in COVID-19. The data were produced by immunoSEQ multiplex PCR, yet TCRdb's version contains in-frame clones alone and is incomplete. The sample consists of 200,000 to 250,000 clones, around nine tenths of them appearing once. The germline CDR1 and CDR2 sequences are GTSNPN and SVGIG (reference sequence). The V and J ends lost 4 bases and 8 bases respectively, with 17 bases between them. This CDR3 region has 14 residues. The study recruited people aged about 18 to 90 years across more than 20 US areas. Participants reported their clinical history, and cohort assignment relied on those reports.

Sequenced input: PBMCs or T cells enriched from blood (not recorded which). This chain links TRBV30 with TRBJ1-4, with D tentatively TRBD1 (6 bases). This receptor was taken from a woman in her forties or fifties who had recovered from COVID-19. DNA for the CDR3: TGTGCCTGGAAGGGGGGGGCGAGGAGAGAAAAACTGTTTTTT. Translation gives CAWKGGARREKLFF.